Below, 15 T cell receptor beta chains from the same sample are listed, as sequenced in a study of blood T cell repertoires in COVID-19. Profiling relied on immunoSEQ multiplex PCR, and the TCRdb table lists in-frame clones only, not all of them. The sample lists 80,000 to 95,000 clones; roughly 76% were seen once. The sample comprised peripheral blood. These TCRs come from a woman over 75 with active or convalescent COVID-19.

V is TRBV9 and J is TRBJ1-1, with 8 nucleotides matching TRBD1. The CDR3 runs 15 residues. With V trimmed by 3 bases and J by 6 bases, 10 bases remained unmatched. In germline, CDR1 is SGDLS, CDR2 YYNGEE. The CDR3 protein is CASSGSGTGAPEAFF. The CDR3 DNA sequence: TGTGCCAGCAGCGGTTCCGGGACAGGAGCCCCTGAAGCTTTCTTT.

The rearrangement uses TRBV3-1 (or the pseudogene TRBV3-2) and TRBJ2-7; tentatively, D is TRBD2 (6 bases). The germline V gene has CDR1 LGHDT and CDR2 YNNKEL (reference sequence). The ends were cut back, 2 bases at V and 0 bases at J, with 17 bases in the middle. The CDR3 length is 17 residues. CDR3 nucleotides: TGTGCCAGCAGCCAAAATTTTGCGGGGTCGAGCTCCTACGAGCAGTACTTC. Translating it yields CASSQNFAGSSSYEQYF.

The chain links TRBV27 to TRBJ1-3; D unclear. The CDR3 spans 15 residues. V lost 3 bases and J 0 bases, leaving 9 bases between the germline ends. The V gene's germline CDR1 is MNHEY and CDR2 SMNVEV (reference sequence). The CDR3 sequence: CASSFSRDSGNTIYF. CDR3 nucleotides: TGTGCCAGCAGTTTCTCGCGCGACTCTGGAAACACCATATATTTT.

V and J are TRBV6-5 and TRBJ1-6, with D maybe TRBD1 (5 bases). The CDR3 is 13 residues long. The germline gives CDR1 MNHEY, CDR2 SVGAGI. Trimming stripped 7 bases from V and 7 bases from J, with 11 bases between. In nucleotides, the CDR3 is TGTGCCAGCACCGAGACAGAAAATTCACCCCTCCACTTT. Its translation: CASTETENSPLHF.

The chain combines TRBV27 with TRBJ1-5; 7 bases line up with TRBD1. The length of the CDR3 is 15 residues. Germline CDR1 MNHEY, CDR2 SMNVEV (reference sequence). The V segment lost 0 bases and the J segment 5 bases; nucleotides outside the gene matches: 4. CDR3 nucleotide sequence: TGTGCCAGCAGTTTATCGGAGGGGGCCCATCAGCCCCAGCATTTT. It specifies CASSLSEGAHQPQHF.

V and J are TRBV11-1 and TRBJ2-5; 7 nucleotides match TRBD1. Trimming took 3 bases from V and 5 from J; bases not matched to a gene: 3. Germline-derived CDR1 and CDR2 are SGHAT and FQDESV (reference sequence). The CDR3 consists of 13 residues. Here the CDR3 reads CASSFQGVETQYF. The DNA of the CDR3 is TGTGCCAGCAGCTTTCAGGGGGTGGAGACCCAGTACTTC.

The CDR3 protein is CASSSAGRETQYF. CDR3 DNA sequence: TGTGCCAGCAGTTCTGCAGGTCGAGAGACCCAGTACTTC. V gene TRBV27 combines with J gene TRBJ2-5, with D unclear. Trimming pared 4 bases from V and 4 bases from J, leaving 10 bases between. The CDR3 is 13 amino acids. Germline CDR1 is MNHEY and CDR2 is SMNVEV (reference sequence).

This clone was counted only a few times. The chain recombines TRBV5-4 with TRBJ2-5; 7 positions agree with TRBD1. Germline V gene data show CDR1 as SGHNT and CDR2 as YYREEE (reference sequence). CDR3 size: 13 residues. V gave up 5 bases and J gave up 0 bases; unmatched junction bases: 1. The CDR3 is CASRDRYQETQYF. The CDR3, as DNA: TGTGCCAGCAGGGACAGGTACCAAGAGACCCAGTACTTC.

The V call is TRBV28, the J call TRBJ1-3; D is unclear. The CDR3 contains 13 residues. Germline lookup yields CDR1 MDHEN and CDR2 SYDVKM. Trimming removed 8 bases from V and 0 bases from J, with 8 bases in between. CDR3 in DNA: TGTGCCAGCGCGGTAAACTCTGGAAACACCATATATTTT. Its translation is CASAVNSGNTIYF.

The chain employs TRBV5-6 and TRBJ1-1; TRBD1 matches 12 bases. V was pared by 4 bases and J by 11 bases, with 6 bases of the junction left unmatched. Germline V lookup: CDR1 SGHDT, CDR2 YYEEEE. This CDR3 spans 13 amino acids. This chain's CDR3 is CASSAGQGALAFF. CDR3 in DNA: TGTGCCAGCAGCGCGGGACAGGGGGCTTTGGCTTTCTTT.

This clone was seen only a few times. V gene TRBV7-8 combines with J gene TRBJ2-7; 7 bases map to TRBD2. The V gene's germline CDR1 is SGHVS and CDR2 FQNEAQ. The CDR3 has 14 amino acids. J gave up 2 bases and V 3 bases, and 4 bases lay outside the gene matches. The CDR3 bases are TGTGCCAGCAGCTTTCAAAGCGGGGCCTACGAGCAGTACTTC. This encodes CASSFQSGAYEQYF.

The chain couples TRBV14 to TRBJ1-1; 11 nucleotides align to TRBD1. CDR1 and CDR2 from the germline V gene are SGHDN and FVKESK. Unmatched junction bases numbered 4, after V lost 4 bases and J lost 3 bases. This CDR3 contains 15 residues. CDR3 amino acids: CASSLVDRGHTEAFF. The DNA of the CDR3 is TGTGCCAGCAGCCTTGTGGACAGGGGGCACACTGAAGCTTTCTTT.

The gene calls are TRBV6-1 and TRBJ2-3; 10 bases match TRBD2. V dropped 3 bases and J dropped 3; count of bases not matched to a gene: 6. The CDR3 runs 16 residues. From germline, CDR1 is MNHNS and CDR2 SASEGT. CDR3 nucleotides: TGTGCCAGCAGTGACGCTAGCGGGGGTAGTACAGATACGCAGTATTTT. Translated: CASSDASGGSTDTQYF.

The rearrangement links TRBV14 to TRBJ2-7; possible D gene TRBD1, 6 bases. Germline V gene data show CDR1 as SGHDN and CDR2 as FVKESK. The CDR3 has 13 amino acids. The V end was cut by 6 bases, the J end by 6 bases, with 15 bases between. As DNA, the CDR3 is TGTGCCAGCAGTCCCAACAGGGCGAGCGAGCAGTACTTC. It is translated as CASSPNRASEQYF. Variable domain in full (rest from reference TRBV14 and TRBJ2-7): EAGVTQFPSHSVIEKGQTVTLRCDPISGHDNLYWYRRVMGKEIKFLLHFVKESKQDESGMPNNRFLAERTGGTYSTLKVQPAELEDSGVYFCASSPNRASEQYFGPGTRLTVT.

Points on this clone: The same CDR3 arises from other DNA sequences in this sample as well. This rearrangement joins TRBV5-1 to TRBJ1-1; D not certain. V dropped 0 bases and J dropped 1 base, with 4 bases sitting between them. CDR3 length: 13 residues. The germline V gene encodes CDR1 SGHRS and CDR2 YFSETQ. The CDR3 nucleotides read TGCGCCAGCAGCTTGGCGGGGAACACTGAAGCTTTCTTT. It specifies CASSLAGNTEAFF. The full variable domain, rest sourced from reference TRBV5-1 and TRBJ1-1, is KAGVTQTPRYLIKTRGQQVTLSCSPISGHRSVSWYQQTPGQGLQFLFEYFSETQRNKGNFPGRFSGRQFSNSRSEMNVSTLELGDSALYLCASSLAGNTEAFFGQGTRLTVV.